This T cell receptor (beta chain) was obtained from a study of blood T cell repertoires in COVID-19. Study as a whole: PBMCs, B-cell-depleted T cells, or T cells were the source of the cDNA or gDNA that made up the material.

CDR3 length equals 14 residues. Trimming shortened V by 5 bases and J by 10 bases, and 15 bases separated the two germline ends. Germline-derived CDR1 and CDR2 are SEHNR and FQNEAQ (reference sequence). Recovery meant two consecutive negative NP/OP PCR tests, professional clearance, or resolved symptoms. Profiling relied on immunoSEQ multiplex PCR, and the TCRdb table lists in-frame clones only, not all of them. Of 210,000 or so clones in the sample, about 85% are singletons; the top ten hold roughly a tenth. This receptor was obtained from a man aged 25-45 years who had recovered from COVID-19. Sequenced sample: PBMCs or T cells enriched from blood (not recorded which). The gene calls are TRBV7-9 and TRBJ1-6; D gene uncertain. As DNA, the CDR3 is TGTGCCAGCAGCCAGGTGTTCGGGGTCTCACCCCTCCACTTT. It specifies CASSQVFGVSPLHF. The full variable domain, its missing parts supplied by reference TRBV7-9 and TRBJ1-6, is DTGVSQNPRHKITKRGQNVTFRCDPISEHNRLYWYRQTLGQGPEFLTYFQNEAQLEKSRLLSDRFSAERPKGSFSTLEIQRTEQGDSAMYLCASSQVFGVSPLHFGNGTRLTVT.